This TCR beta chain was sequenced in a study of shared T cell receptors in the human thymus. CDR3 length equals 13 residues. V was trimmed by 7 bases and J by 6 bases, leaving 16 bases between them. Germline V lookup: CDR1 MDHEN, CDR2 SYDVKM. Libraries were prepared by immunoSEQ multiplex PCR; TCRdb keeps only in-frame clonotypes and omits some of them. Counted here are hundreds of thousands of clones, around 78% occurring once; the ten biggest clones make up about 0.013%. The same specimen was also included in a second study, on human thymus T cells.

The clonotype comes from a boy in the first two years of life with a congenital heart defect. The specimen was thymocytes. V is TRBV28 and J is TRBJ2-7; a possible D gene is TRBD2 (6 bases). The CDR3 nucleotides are TGTGCCAGCATTTCGTGGAGGGCGGGCGAGCAGTACTTC. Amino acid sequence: CASISWRAGEQYF.